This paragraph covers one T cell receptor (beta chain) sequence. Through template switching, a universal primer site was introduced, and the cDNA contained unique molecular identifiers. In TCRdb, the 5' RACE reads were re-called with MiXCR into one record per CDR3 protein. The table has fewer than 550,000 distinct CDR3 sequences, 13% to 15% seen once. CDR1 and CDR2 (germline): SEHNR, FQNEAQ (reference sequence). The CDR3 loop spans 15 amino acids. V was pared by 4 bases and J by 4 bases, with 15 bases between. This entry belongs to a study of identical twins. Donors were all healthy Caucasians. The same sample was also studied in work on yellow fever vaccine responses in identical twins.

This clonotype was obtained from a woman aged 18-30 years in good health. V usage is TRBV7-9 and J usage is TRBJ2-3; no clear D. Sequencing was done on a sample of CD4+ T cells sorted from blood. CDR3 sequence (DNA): TGTGCCAGCAGCTCACAACGGATCCATTCAGATACGCAGTATTTT. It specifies CASSSQRIHSDTQYF.